This TCR beta chain came from a study of blood T cell repertoires in COVID-19. On the study more broadly: Specimens from acute and convalescent COVID-19 originated in the United States, Italy and Spain.

Repertoires were generated with immunoSEQ multiplex PCR, while TCRdb's copy carries only in-frame clones and drops some. The profile covers 110,000 or so clones, with 85% appearing a single time and approximately 13% taken by the ten largest. This TCR was sampled from a human donor in a cohort sampled during active COVID-19. The sample taken for sequencing was peripheral blood.

CDR3 region: CASSPPRDRNTEAFF. The CDR3 DNA reads TGTGCCAGCAGCCCCCCCCGGGACAGGAACACTGAAGCTTTCTTT. This sequence joins TRBV5-4 and TRBJ1-1, with TRBD1 matching over 7 bases. There are 15 residues in the CDR3. Germline-derived CDR1 and CDR2 are SGHNT and YYREEE (reference sequence). Germline trimming cut 4 bases from V and 1 base from J; bases unmatched to any gene: 7.